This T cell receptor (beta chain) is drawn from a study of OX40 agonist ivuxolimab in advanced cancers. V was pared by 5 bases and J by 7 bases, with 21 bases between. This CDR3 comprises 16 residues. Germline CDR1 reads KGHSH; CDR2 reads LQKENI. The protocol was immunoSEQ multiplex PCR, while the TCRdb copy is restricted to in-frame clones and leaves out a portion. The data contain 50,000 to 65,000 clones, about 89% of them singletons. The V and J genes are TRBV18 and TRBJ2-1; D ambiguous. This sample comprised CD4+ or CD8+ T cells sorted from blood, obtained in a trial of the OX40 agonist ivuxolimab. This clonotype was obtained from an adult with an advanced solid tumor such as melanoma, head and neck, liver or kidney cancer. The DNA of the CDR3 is TGTGCCAGCTCAAAAGGCGCGGACGACCTTTGGAATGAGCAGTTCTTC. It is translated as CASSKGADDLWNEQFF.